The entry below gives a single T cell receptor (beta chain) sequence along with its context. Its antigen is unidentified. This entry is derived from a study of T-cell memory formation after mild COVID-19. Study-wide findings and caveats: Later expanders leaned CD4+, whereas clones that contracted between day 15 and 85 were balanced CD4/CD8. Contracting CD8+ clones were enriched in EMRA, CD4+ mainly in CM and EM. What remained unconfirmed was the SARS-CoV-2 specificity of second-wave clones peaking on day 37.

TCRdb analysed the 5' RACE reads with MiXCR anew, one entry per CDR3 protein. The sample carries a few hundred thousand distinct CDR3 sequences, around 15% recorded once. Germline V CDR1 and CDR2: MGHDK, SYGVNS. The CDR3 loop spans 15 amino acids. V lost 6 bases, J lost 1 base, and 8 bases stayed unmatched. Material for sequencing was PBMCs or a T cell subset sorted from them (not recorded which). The V gene is TRBV25-1, the J gene TRBJ2-5, with 7 bases lining up with TRBD2. This TCR was sampled from a man younger than 35 who had mild COVID-19 (a few samples of this study predate the infection). Cell type and time point are not known. Here the CDR3 DNA reads TGTGCCAGCAGCGGGCTCTGGGGGGGCCAAGAGACCCAGTACTTC. As protein: CASSGLWGGQETQYF.